A single sample gave rise to the 3 T cell receptor beta chains below, sequenced in a study of cytomegalovirus exposure and HLA in healthy donors. PCR employed 60 Vbeta and 13 Jbeta primers. The method was immunoSEQ multiplex PCR; TCRdb's version includes in-frame clones alone and lacks a portion of them. The table lists about 120,000 clones, roughly 80% of them singletons. Sample: PBMCs. The receptors stem from a female donor in good health and CMV-seropositive.

The chain links TRBV7-8 to TRBJ2-1, with TRBD2 matching over 11 bases. The CDR3 covers 16 residues. Losses at the gene ends were 5 bases for V and 8 bases for J; bases not matched to a gene: 11. Germline-derived CDR1 and CDR2 are SGHVS and FQNEAQ. The CDR3 DNA is TGTGCCAGCAGCCGGACTGTCCTAGCGGGGGGAGATGAGCAGTTCTTC. Residues: CASSRTVLAGGDEQFF.

The V call is TRBV6-5, the J call TRBJ1-2; 8 bases line up with TRBD1. The CDR3 has 14 residues. CDR1 and CDR2 (germline): MNHEY, SVGAGI. The V and J ends lost 6 bases and 7 bases, in that order; junction bases with no gene match: 10. In nucleotides, the CDR3 is TGTGCCAGCAGGGACAGGGTTACCTCTCTTGGCTACACCTTC. This translates into CASRDRVTSLGYTF.

This clone was observed a few times. The rearrangement links TRBV5-6 to TRBJ1-2; TRBD1 aligns across 10 bases. The V segment lost 1 base and the J segment 14 bases; nucleotides outside the gene matches: 2. Germline V gene sequence: CDR1 SGHDT, CDR2 YYEEEE. This CDR3 spans 11 amino acids. The CDR3 protein is CASSLRGQGTF. The CDR3 DNA sequence: TGTGCCAGCAGCTTGCGGGGACAGGGGACCTTC.